This T cell receptor (beta chain) was captured in a study of blood T cell repertoires in COVID-19 (dated by TCRdb to 2020 to 2022). At the level of the whole study: Collaborator samples came from the United States, Italy and Spain and covered acute and convalescent phases of COVID-19. The material from the prospective study consisted of cDNA or gDNA derived from T cells, B-cell-depleted T cells, or PBMCs. Subjects who had been exposed to COVID-19, were actively infected with it, or had recovered from it provided the deeply sampled blood TCRbeta repertoires that made up the dataset. The repertoires were made available in a free public database intended to serve as a resource for research on the immune response to SARS-CoV-2. Samples came from the ongoing ImmuneRACE study (first 160 participants) plus 1,254 subjects from 6 global collaborators. A de-identified subject ID, COVID-19 status, age in years and sex were almost always included in the sample metadata. Where available, HLA class I and class II types were obtained from metadata supplied by the sample provider rather than from assay-based typing.

This clone turned up a few times. Its target antigen remains unknown. Base qualities are not recorded, but no much larger clone differs from it by a single base. Measured from the cysteine to the phenylalanine, the CDR3 is 14 residues long. Just the 42-base CDR3 DNA is kept, in frame starting at base 1. Reading the germline V gene (reference sequence) gives CDR1 SGHNT and CDR2 YYREEE. Trimming takes 5 bases from V and 3 bases from J, and the germline ends sit 14 bases apart. Paper-wide results and their limitations: Clinical and demographic metadata were provided uncurated, with the amount varying by source and participant.

One collaborating source in Seattle enrolled patients while the patients were actively infected and followed the patients over time throughout the course of disease. Whole blood was collected in K2EDTA tubes by collaborating institutions according to the institutions' own protocols. For TCRbeta analysis, collaborators shipped samples as frozen whole blood, isolated PBMCs, or DNA extracted from either of those sample types. TCRbeta CDR3 regions were amplified from genomic DNA by means of the immunoSEQ Assay, a bias-controlled multiplex PCR. In the authors' own workflow: The number of nucleated cells in each sample was estimated from the amplification of reference gene primers within the assay. To quantify the absolute abundance of each unique TCRbeta CDR3 rearrangement, sequence reads were collapsed and filtered. For each sample, productive Simpson clonality was calculated as the square root of Simpson's diversity index across productive rearrangements. In its TCRdb copy, this immuneACCESS table keeps in-frame sequences only and misses some clones. Where compared with another copy, unresolved V genes explain less than half of these, and the others have no known cause. Clonal size and the V and J genes are those of that table, whereas D and trimming came from the DNA. The sample contains some 140,000 clones, 70% to 90% of them found a single time. The ten largest clones capture roughly 0.6% of the sample.

Specimen: peripheral blood. Recombination joined TRBV5-4 with TRBJ1-2; TRBD1 is a possible D gene, resting on 5 matching bases. This receptor was identified in a man between 60 and 70 years old with COVID-19, enrolled during active disease. The DNA sequence follows: TGTGCCAGCAGTCGGGGGTTTGGGGACTATGGCTACACCTTC. The encoded protein is CASSRGFGDYGYTF.